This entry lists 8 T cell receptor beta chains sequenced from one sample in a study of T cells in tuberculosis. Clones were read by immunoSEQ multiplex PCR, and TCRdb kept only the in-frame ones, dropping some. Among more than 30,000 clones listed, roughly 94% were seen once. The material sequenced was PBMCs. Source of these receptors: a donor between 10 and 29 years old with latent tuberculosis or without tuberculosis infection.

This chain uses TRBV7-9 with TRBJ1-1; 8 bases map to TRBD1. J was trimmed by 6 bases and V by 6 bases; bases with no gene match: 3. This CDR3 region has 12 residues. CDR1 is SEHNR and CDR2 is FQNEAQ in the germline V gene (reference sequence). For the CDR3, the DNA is TGTGCCAGCAGGGGACAGGACCCTGAAGCTTTCTTT. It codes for CASRGQDPEAFF.

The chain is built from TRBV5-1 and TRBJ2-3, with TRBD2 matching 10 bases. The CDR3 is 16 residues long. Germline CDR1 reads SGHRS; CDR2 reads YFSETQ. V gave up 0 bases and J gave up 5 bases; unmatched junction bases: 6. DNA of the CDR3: TGCGCCAGCAGCTTGGGGGCTAGCGGGAGTTTAGATACGCAGTATTTT. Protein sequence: CASSLGASGSLDTQYF. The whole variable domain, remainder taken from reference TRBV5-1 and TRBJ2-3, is KAGVTQTPRYLIKTRGQQVTLSCSPISGHRSVSWYQQTPGQGLQFLFEYFSETQRNKGNFPGRFSGRQFSNSRSEMNVSTLELGDSALYLCASSLGASGSLDTQYFGPGTRLTVL.

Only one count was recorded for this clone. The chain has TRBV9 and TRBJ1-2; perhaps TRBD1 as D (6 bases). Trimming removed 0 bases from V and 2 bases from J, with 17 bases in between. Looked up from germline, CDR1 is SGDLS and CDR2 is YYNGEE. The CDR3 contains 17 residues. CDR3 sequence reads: CASSVAADSAINYGYTF. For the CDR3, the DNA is TGTGCCAGCAGCGTAGCCGCGGACAGTGCGATCAACTATGGCTACACCTTC.

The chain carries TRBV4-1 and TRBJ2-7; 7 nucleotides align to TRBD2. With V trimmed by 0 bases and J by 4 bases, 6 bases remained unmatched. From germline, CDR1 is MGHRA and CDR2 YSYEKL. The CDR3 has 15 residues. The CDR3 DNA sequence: TGCGCCAGCAGCCAAGAAGGCGGGAGCGGTTACGAGCAGTACTTC. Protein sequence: CASSQEGGSGYEQYF.

This CDR3 reads CASSSSTGGGYGYTF. CDR3 coding DNA: TGTGCCAGCAGCTCCTCGACAGGGGGCGGTTATGGCTACACCTTC. The chain couples TRBV5-4 to TRBJ1-2; 10 bases fit TRBD1. Losses at the gene ends were 3 bases for V and 5 bases for J; bases not matched to a gene: 7. This CDR3 is 15 amino acids long. Germline V CDR1 and CDR2: SGHNT, YYREEE (reference sequence).

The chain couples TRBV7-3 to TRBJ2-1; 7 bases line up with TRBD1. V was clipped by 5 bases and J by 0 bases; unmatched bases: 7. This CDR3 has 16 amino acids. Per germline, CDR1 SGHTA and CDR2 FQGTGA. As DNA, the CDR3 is TGTGCCAGCAGCCGTCGGACAGGTATCTCCTACAATGAGCAGTTCTTC. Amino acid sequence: CASSRRTGISYNEQFF.

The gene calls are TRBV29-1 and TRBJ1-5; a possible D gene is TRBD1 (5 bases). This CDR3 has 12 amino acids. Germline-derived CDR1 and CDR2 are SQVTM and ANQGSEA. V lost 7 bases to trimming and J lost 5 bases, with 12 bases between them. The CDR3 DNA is TGCAGCGCACAGGTTTCGCATCAGCCCCAGCATTTT. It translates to CSAQVSHQPQHF.

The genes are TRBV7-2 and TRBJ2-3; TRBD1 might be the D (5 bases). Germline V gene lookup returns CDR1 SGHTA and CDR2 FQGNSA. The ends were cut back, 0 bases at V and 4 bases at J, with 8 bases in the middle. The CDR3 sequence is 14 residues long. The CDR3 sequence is CASSLARAADTQYF. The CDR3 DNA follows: TGTGCCAGCAGCTTAGCCAGGGCGGCAGATACGCAGTATTTT.